This T cell receptor beta chain stems from a study of blood T cell repertoires in COVID-19. Data came from immunoSEQ multiplex PCR; TCRdb stores just in-frame clones and leaves some out. The data contain some 200,000 clones, 80% to 90% of them seen just once; the ten biggest clones take up approximately 8.7%. Germline V CDR1 and CDR2: MDHEN, SYDVKM. The CDR3 sequence is 16 residues long. V trimming: 6 bases; J trimming: 4 bases; junction bases outside the gene matches: 12. Self-reported history from a screening survey and questionnaire set each donor's cohort. Recovery among Cohort 3 donors was established by two negative PCRs, clearance, or symptom resolution.

Sequenced input: PBMCs or T cells enriched from blood (not recorded which). The V and J genes are TRBV28 and TRBJ1-2; 9 bases line up with TRBD1. The sequence was collected from a man between 40 and 49 years old who had recovered from COVID-19. The DNA of the CDR3 is TGTGCCAGCAGACCATTTACCGGGACAGGGACCTATGGCTACACCTTC. Residues: CASRPFTGTGTYGYTF.